Many counts were recorded for the clone carrying this T cell receptor (beta chain). Its antigen remains unknown. TCRdb re-called the reads with MiXCR, one entry per CDR3 protein. The table shows 200,000 to 250,000 distinct CDR3 sequences, with 22% occurring only once. The data derive from a study of T cell repertoires in cytomegalovirus infection. Study details: Indicated by public TCR beta signatures were CMV infection and matching HLA type.

CDR3 size: 12 residues. V dropped 5 bases and J dropped 6 bases, with 7 bases sitting between them. Study-wide results and caveats: Individuals carrying CMV plus the relevant HLA were identified by cumulative frequency of public TCR beta families. The ex vivo response showed dominance by HLA-C-restricted CMV-specific TCR beta clonotypes.

Sample: CD8+ T cells from PBMCs. The clonotype comes from a human donor in good health (CMV status not recorded). Some clones in this sample may be carry-over from other donors' samples. The genes are TRBV12-3 or TRBV12-4 and TRBJ2-2; unclear D gene. The CDR3 sequence: CASSAGAGELFF. The CDR3, as DNA: TGTGCCAGCAGTGCAGGCGCCGGGGAGCTGTTTTTT.